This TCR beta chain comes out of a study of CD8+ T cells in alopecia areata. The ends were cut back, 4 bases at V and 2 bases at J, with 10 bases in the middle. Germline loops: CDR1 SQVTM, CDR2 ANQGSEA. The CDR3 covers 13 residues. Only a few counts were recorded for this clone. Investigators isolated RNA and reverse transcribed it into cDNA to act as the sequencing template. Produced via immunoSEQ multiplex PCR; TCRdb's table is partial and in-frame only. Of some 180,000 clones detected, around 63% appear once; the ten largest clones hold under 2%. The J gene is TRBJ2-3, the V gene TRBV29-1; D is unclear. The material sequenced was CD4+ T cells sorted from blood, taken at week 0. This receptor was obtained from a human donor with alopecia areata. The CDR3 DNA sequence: TGCAGCGTTGGAACCAGGTACACAGATACGCAGTATTTT. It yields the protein CSVGTRYTDTQYF.